The subject of this entry is one T cell receptor beta chain. It lacks a known antigen. The sample holds no much larger clone one base away, and base qualities are not on file. This entry comes from a study of shared clonotypes between healthy human individuals (TCRdb year 2020). Looking at the study overall: The cohort comprised two women and a few men aged 18 to 49 years. Blood TCR repertoires of five healthy adults were deeply sequenced to estimate repertoire size and the extent of clonotype sharing between individuals. For each donor, three plates each were used for CD4 naive and CD4 memory, two plates were used for CD8 naive, and one plate was used for CD8 memory. Per donor, leukapheresis produced somewhere between about 0.8 and 9 billion PBMCs. To increase sequencing depth and limit assay-specific biases, different laboratories used diverse techniques to prepare libraries and sequence TCR repertoires. Paper-wide results and their limitations: Because the study included only a small number of donors, the genetic and exposure-history diversity represented was limited. Compared with non-shared clonotypes, the clonotypes found in all four sorted-subset donors had higher generation probabilities. Only blood was sampled, and tissue TCR repertoires likely differ from those in blood. When several donors were compared, the shared fraction of clonotypes was approximately 5% for naive CD4, roughly 3.4% for naive CD8, 2% to 2.5% for memory CD4, and roughly 0.4% for memory CD8. Naive subsets generally had larger estimated clonotype richness than memory subsets. Even with the large sequencing depth, rarefaction of the sorted-subset datasets indicated that sequencing was incomplete. Pairwise subsampling led to the expectation that sequencing depth would affect the degree of clonotype sharing among donors.

For the CD8 naive samples, CD45RO-negative cells were positively selected for CCR7, yielding a CD45RA+CCR7+ population from which TemRA cells were excluded. The donors were healthy, HIV-negative adults with no recently reported acute infections or vaccinations. Every donor was a Caucasian adult residing in Nashville, Tennessee, USA. Blood was obtained by leukapheresis, after which PBMCs were separated by Ficoll-Histopaque density gradient centrifugation and cryopreserved in liquid nitrogen vapor phase. Analytical flow cytometry was used to check the purity and quantity of each magnetically sorted T cell population. Each sorted fraction had its genomic DNA isolated and then quantified by UV absorbance on a Nanodrop 2000c. Using the deep immunoSEQ assay, multiplex PCR amplified TCR CDR3 regions from genomic DNA. Extracted genomic DNA from each cell subset was spread evenly across all wells of several immunoSEQ 96-well plates, with each plate serving as a replicate. For sorted subsets, 200 to 250 ng of genomic DNA, equivalent to 25,000 to 35,000 T cell genomes, went into each replicate PCR. Purified libraries were quantified with a Qubit 3.0 fluorometer, sized on a Bioanalyzer 2100, and re-quantified with the KAPA Library Quantification kit. Every immunoSEQ 96-well plate was sequenced on a separate single-read 150-cycle Illumina NextSeq 550 flow cell. Per the original workflow: Because only junctional sequences without quality scores were contained in the immunoSEQ output, filtering matching that applied to full-length reads could not be performed. Sequences were annotated with PyIR, a Python wrapper for IgBLAST v1.9, and V/J genes and CDR3 were assigned using IMGT germline references. Reads were removed for weak V/J assignments (E-value above 1e-6), missing CDR3, stop codons, out-of-frame junctions, or ambiguous translated residues. V3J clonotypes were defined as sequences sharing the same inferred V gene, J gene, and CDR3 amino acid sequence. To compute the percentage overlap between repertoires, the number of shared unique clonotypes was divided by the size of the smaller repertoire. Three approaches were used to assess repertoire richness: RTK rarefaction, the Chao1 estimator, and Recon v2.1 estimates of unobserved clonotypes. For all TCRbeta clonotypes obtained by the gDNA method from a few donors, generation probabilities were computed with OLGA. Entries here come from immuneACCESS through TCRdb and include only in-frame sequences with V and J called. Some clones fail to appear in such tables; in the studies checked, an unresolved V gene covers under half of the shortfall, and the cause of the remainder is unknown. The V and J calls and clone size were taken over from that table, and D and trimming were inferred from the DNA. This sample has hundreds of thousands of clones in its table, and almost 95% of those were observed once. Of the sample, under 30% is held by the ten largest clones.

Taken from cysteine to phenylalanine, the CDR3 has 12 residues. The retained sequence is limited to the CDR3, 36 bases, with the frame set at the first base. According to the germline V gene, CDR1 reads LGHNA and CDR2 reads YNFKEQ. V loses 0 bases, J loses 9 bases, and the germline ends lie 6 bases apart. Recombination joined TRBV4-2 with TRBJ2-1; the D gene cannot be resolved reliably. The receptor comes from a young man in good health. Specimen: naive CD8+ T cells sorted from blood. The sample's cell subset or site, from its label and the paper: CD45RA+CCR7+. The DNA sequence is TGTGCCAGCAGCCAAGATTTGATTGAGCAGTTCTTC. Translated, this is CASSQDLIEQFF.